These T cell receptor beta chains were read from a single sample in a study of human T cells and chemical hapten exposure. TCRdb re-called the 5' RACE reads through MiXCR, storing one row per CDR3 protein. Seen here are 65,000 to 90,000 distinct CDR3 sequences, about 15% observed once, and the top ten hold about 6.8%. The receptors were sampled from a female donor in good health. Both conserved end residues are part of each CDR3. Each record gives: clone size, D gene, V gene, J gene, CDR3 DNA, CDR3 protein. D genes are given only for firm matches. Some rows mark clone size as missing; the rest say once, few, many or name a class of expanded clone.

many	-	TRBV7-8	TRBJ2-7	TGTGCCAGCAGCCTCCGCGGGACAGAGATGTACGAGCAGTACTTC	CASSLRGTEMYEQYF
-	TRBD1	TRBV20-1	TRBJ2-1	TGCAGTGCCCAAGGACAGGGGGTCTACAATGAGCAGTTCTTC	CSAQGQGVYNEQFF
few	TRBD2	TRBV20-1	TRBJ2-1	TGCAGTGCTTTAGGGACTAGCGGGACCAATGAGCAGTTCTTC	CSALGTSGTNEQFF
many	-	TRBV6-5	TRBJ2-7	TGTGCCGCAAGAGCCAGTACCTACGAGCAGTACTTC	CAARASTYEQYF
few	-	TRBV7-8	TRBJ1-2	TGTGCCAGCAGCTGGGGACCTGGCGATGGCTACACCTTC	CASSWGPGDGYTF
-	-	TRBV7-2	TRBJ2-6	TGTGCCAGCAGCTTAGCAGTAGAGGCCAACGTCCTGACTTTC	CASSLAVEANVLTF
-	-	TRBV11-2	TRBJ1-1	TGTGCCAGCAGGAAACTGAGAGGTAACACTGAAGCTTTCTTT	CASRKLRGNTEAFF
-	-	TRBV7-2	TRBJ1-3	TGTGCCAGCAGCTTATTCCGGGTCATGGGTGGAAACACCATATATTTT	CASSLFRVMGGNTIYF
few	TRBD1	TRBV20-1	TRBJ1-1	TGCAGTGCCGCCCGGACAGGGAACACTGAAGCTTTCTTT	CSAARTGNTEAFF
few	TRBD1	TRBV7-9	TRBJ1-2	TGTGCCAGCAGCCCCTCCGGGACAGGGTATGGCTACACCTTC	CASSPSGTGYGYTF
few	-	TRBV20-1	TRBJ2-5	TGCAGTGCTAGCCACGGGCAAGAGACCCAGTACTTC	CSASHGQETQYF
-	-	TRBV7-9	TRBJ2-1	TGTGCCAGCAGCTTAGTCGGGGGACCTAGCAATGAGCAGTTCTTC	CASSLVGGPSNEQFF
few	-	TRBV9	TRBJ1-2	TGTGCCAGCAGCGTTGGGACTGCTAACTATGGCTACACCTTC	CASSVGTANYGYTF
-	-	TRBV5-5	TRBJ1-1	TGTGCCAGCAGCTTGGGGATCAGGGATTCTGAAGCTTTCTTT	CASSLGIRDSEAFF
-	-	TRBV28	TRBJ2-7	TGTGCCAGCAGTCCCTCCGGTCACGAGAGGTTCGAGCAGTACTTC	CASSPSGHERFEQYF
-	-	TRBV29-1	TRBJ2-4	TGCAGCGCCAGAGCAGGGGCCAAAAACATTCAGTACTTC	CSARAGAKNIQYF
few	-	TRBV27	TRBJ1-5	TGTGCCAGTAGGCCAAAGTTTGGAGGTGAATATAGCAATCAGCCCCAGCATTTT	CASRPKFGGEYSNQPQHF
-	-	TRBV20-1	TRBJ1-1	TGCAGTGCTAGTGTTGGGCCCATGAACACTGAAGCTTTCTTT	CSASVGPMNTEAFF
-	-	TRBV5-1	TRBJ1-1	TGCGCCAGCACCCTTTCCGGCTTAATTGACGAAGCTTTCTTT	CASTLSGLIDEAFF
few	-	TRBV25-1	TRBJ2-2	TGTGCCAGCAGTGCCACAGGCACCGGGGAGCTGTTTTTT	CASSATGTGELFF
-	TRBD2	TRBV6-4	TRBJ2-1	TGTGCCAGCAGTGACGGGGGGGCCTACAATGAGCAGTTCTTC	CASSDGGAYNEQFF
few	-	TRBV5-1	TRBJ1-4	TGCGCCAGCAGCAACCAGGGACAACCCGGGGAAGAGTTGTTTTTT	CASSNQGQPGEELFF
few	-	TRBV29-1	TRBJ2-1	TGCAGCGTTGCAGGGCTCTCCTACAATGAGCAGTTCTTC	CSVAGLSYNEQFF
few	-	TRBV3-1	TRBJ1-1	TGTGCCAGCAGCCGGGGGGTGAACACTGAAGCTTTCTTT	CASSRGVNTEAFF
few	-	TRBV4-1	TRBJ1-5	TGCGCCAGCAGCCCTTCACTAATAAAGGGGGGTAGCAATCAGCCCCAGCATTTT	CASSPSLIKGGSNQPQHF
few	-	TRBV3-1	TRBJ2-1	TGTGCCAGCAGCCAAGAGTCGCAGCACAGGAACAATGAGCAGTTCTTC	CASSQESQHRNNEQFF
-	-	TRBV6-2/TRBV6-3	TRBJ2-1	TGTGCCGGGGCTTCAGCGGACTACAATGAGCAGTTCTTC	CAGASADYNEQFF
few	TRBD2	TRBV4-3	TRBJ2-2	TGCGCCAGCAGCCAAGACCCTAGCGGGGGGCCCGGGGAGCTGTTTTTT	CASSQDPSGGPGELFF
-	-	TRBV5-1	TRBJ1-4	TGCGCCAGCAGCGCGTACGACACAGGCCTTGCAACTAATGAAAAACTGTTTTTT	CASSAYDTGLATNEKLFF
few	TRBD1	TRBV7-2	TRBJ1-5	TGTGCCAGCAGCGACAGGGGTAGCAATCAGCCCCAGCATTTT	CASSDRGSNQPQHF
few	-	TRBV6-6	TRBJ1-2	TGTGCCAGCAGTTACGTAGCAGAGTACTATGGCTACACCTTC	CASSYVAEYYGYTF
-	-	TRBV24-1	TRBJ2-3	TGTGCCACCAGTGATGGTTCACCAGATACGCAGTATTTT	CATSDGSPDTQYF
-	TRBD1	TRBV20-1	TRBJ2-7	TGCAGTGCTCGGACAGGGTTAAGGGAGCAGTACTTC	CSARTGLREQYF
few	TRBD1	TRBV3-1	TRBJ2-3	TGTGCCAGCAGCCAAGGTCAGGGGGAATCGGATACGCAGTATTTT	CASSQGQGESDTQYF
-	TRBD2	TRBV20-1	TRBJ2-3	TGCAGTGCTAGAGATCCGGTTCTCACTAGCGGGAGATCCGCAGATACGCAGTATTTT	CSARDPVLTSGRSADTQYF
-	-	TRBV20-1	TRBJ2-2	TGCAGCGCTAGCGTCTCTATGGGCACCGGGGAGCTGTTTTTT	CSASVSMGTGELFF
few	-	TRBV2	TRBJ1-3	TGTGCCAGCAGTGAAGCCCGACCGGACTCTGGAAACACCATATATTTT	CASSEARPDSGNTIYF
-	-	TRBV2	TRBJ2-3	TGTGCCAGCAGGGAACGGCGCACAGATACGCAGTATTTT	CASRERRTDTQYF
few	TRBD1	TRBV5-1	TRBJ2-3	TGCGCCAGCAGCCCGGGACAGGGTCCAGATACGCAGTATTTT	CASSPGQGPDTQYF
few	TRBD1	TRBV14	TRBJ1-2	TGTGCCAGCAGCTCGACGGTTCTCGGGACAGAGGGGGATGGCTACACCTTC	CASSSTVLGTEGDGYTF
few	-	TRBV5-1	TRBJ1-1	TGCGCCAGCAGCCTGTTCGACATTGTGAACACTGAAGCTTTCTTT	CASSLFDIVNTEAFF
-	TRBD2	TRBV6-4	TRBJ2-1	TGTGCCAGCAGTGACTTGGCGGGAGGGCCCTGGAATGAGCAGTTCTTC	CASSDLAGGPWNEQFF
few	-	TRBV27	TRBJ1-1	TGTGCCAGCAGTTTATCCGGTGCGGGAACTGAAGCTTTCTTT	CASSLSGAGTEAFF
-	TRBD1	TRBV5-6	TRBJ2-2	TGTGCCAGCAGCTTTTCGCCGGGACAGGGATGGTCCGCGAACACCGGGGAGCTGTTTTTT	CASSFSPGQGWSANTGELFF
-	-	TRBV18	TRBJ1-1	TGTGCCAGCTCATTGGGACACCTCATGAACACTGAAGCTTTCTTT	CASSLGHLMNTEAFF
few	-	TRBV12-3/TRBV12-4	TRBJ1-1	TGTGCCAGCAGTTCTGTCCCGGGAGTCACTGAAGCTTTCTTT	CASSSVPGVTEAFF
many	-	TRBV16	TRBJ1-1	TGTGCCAGCAGCATAGAGCCCCCGTTAGAAGCTTTCTTT	CASSIEPPLEAFF
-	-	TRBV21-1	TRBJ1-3	TGTGCCAGCAGCGAACACACCGGGACACCCTGGAAGGGAAACACCATATATTTT	CASSEHTGTPWKGNTIYF
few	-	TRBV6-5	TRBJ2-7	TGTGCCAGCAGCCCCGAGGCAGGGGGGTCCTACGAGCAGTACTTC	CASSPEAGGSYEQYF
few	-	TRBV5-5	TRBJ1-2	TGTGCCAGCAGCTCACAACCACAGAGCAACTATGGCTACACCTTC	CASSSQPQSNYGYTF
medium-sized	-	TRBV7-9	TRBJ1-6	TGTGCCAGCAGCTTAGATAATACCGGAACCTATTCACCCCTCCACTTT	CASSLDNTGTYSPLHF
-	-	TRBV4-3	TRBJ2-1	TGCGCCAGCAGCCAAGAAGGACAGCGCTACAATGAGCAGTTCTTC	CASSQEGQRYNEQFF
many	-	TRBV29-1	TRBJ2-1	TGCAGCGTTGTCCGGAGTGACAATGAGCAGTTCTTC	CSVVRSDNEQFF
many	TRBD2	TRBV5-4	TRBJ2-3	TGTGCCAGCAGCTTGCTAGCGGGGGTCACAGATACGCAGTATTTT	CASSLLAGVTDTQYF